This TCR beta chain was sequenced during a study of shared clonotypes between healthy human individuals. Looking at the study overall: Researchers drew samples from a couple of women and three men aged 18 to 49. Each donor's CD8 memory used one plate, CD8 naive two, each CD4 subset three. The study, taken as a whole, reports: Memory subsets generally showed smaller estimated richness than naive subsets did.

The table came from immunoSEQ multiplex PCR; TCRdb's copy has only in-frame clones and leaves some out. The sample carries about 1.1 million clones, about 84% recorded once. About this clone itself: As yet, its antigen is unknown.

The sequencing input was memory CD4+ T cells from PBMCs. Described subset: CD45RA-negative fraction. The clonotype was recovered from a man aged 18-30 years in good health. Some clones in this sample may be carry-over from other donors' samples.

The CDR3 bases are TGCGCCAGCAGCCAAGAACAGTTCAGGGGCTCTAGCACAGATACGCAGTATTTT. This translates into CASSQEQFRGSSTDTQYF. This rearrangement joins TRBV4-1 to TRBJ2-3, with a tentative D call TRBD1 (6 bases). The CDR3 runs to 18 residues. With 0 bases removed from V and 0 bases from J, the gap between germline ends came to 16 bases. Germline CDR1 MGHRA, CDR2 YSYEKL.